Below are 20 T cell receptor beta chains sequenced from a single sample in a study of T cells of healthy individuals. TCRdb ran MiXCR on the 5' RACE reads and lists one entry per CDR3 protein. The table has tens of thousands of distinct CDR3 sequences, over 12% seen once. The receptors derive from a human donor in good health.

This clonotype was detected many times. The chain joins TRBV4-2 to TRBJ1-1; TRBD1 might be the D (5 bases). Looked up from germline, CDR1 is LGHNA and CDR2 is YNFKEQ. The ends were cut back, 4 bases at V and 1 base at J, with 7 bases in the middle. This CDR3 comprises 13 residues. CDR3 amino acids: CASSPTGNTEAFF. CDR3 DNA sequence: TGTGCCAGCAGCCCCACAGGGAACACTGAAGCTTTCTTT.

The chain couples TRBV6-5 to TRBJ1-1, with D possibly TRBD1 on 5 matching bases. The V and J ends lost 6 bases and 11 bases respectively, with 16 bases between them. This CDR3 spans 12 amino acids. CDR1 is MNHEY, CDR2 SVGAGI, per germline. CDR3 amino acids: CASSPPGGEAFF. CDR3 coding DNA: TGTGCCAGCAGCCCCCCGGGGGGTGAGGCTTTCTTT.

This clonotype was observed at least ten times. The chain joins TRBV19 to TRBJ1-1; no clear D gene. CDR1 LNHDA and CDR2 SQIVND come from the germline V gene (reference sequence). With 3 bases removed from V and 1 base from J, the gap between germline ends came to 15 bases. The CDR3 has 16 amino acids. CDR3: CASSIRALMGNTEAFF. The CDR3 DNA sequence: TGTGCCAGTAGTATTCGGGCCTTAATGGGGAACACTGAAGCTTTCTTT.

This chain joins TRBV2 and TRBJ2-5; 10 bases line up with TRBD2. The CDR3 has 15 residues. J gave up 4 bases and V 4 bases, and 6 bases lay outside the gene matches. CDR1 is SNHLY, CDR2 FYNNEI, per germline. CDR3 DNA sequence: TGTGCCAGCAGTGCGAGCGGGAGGGCCCCAGAGACCCAGTACTTC. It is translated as CASSASGRAPETQYF.

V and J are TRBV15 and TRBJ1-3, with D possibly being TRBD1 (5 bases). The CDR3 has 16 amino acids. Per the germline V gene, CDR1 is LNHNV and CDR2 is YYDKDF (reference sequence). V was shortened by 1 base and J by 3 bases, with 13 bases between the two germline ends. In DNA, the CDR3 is TGTGCCACCAGCAGAGGGGACGCCGAGGATGGAAACACCATATATTTT. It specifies CATSRGDAEDGNTIYF.

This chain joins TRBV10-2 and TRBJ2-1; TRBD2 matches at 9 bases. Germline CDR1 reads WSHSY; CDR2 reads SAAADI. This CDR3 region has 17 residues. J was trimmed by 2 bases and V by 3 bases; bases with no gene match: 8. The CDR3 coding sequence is TGCGCCAGCAGTGACCTGACTAGCGGAGAGGCCTACAATGAGCAGTTCTTC. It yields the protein CASSDLTSGEAYNEQFF.

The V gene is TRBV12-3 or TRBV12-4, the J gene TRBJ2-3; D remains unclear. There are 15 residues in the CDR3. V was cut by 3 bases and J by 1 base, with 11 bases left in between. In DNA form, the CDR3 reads TGTGCCAGCAGTTTTCCGGGTATGGGCACAGATACGCAGTATTTT. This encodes CASSFPGMGTDTQYF.

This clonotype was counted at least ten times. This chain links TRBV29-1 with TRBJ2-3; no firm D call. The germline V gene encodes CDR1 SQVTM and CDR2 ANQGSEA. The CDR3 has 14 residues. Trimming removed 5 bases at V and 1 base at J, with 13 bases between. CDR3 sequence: CSVPTELGTDTQYF. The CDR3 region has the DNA TGCAGCGTTCCGACGGAGCTCGGCACAGATACGCAGTATTTT.

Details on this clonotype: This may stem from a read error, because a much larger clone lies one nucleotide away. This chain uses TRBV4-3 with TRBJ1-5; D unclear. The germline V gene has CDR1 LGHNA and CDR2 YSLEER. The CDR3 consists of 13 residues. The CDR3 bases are TGCGCCAGCAGCCAAGATGGTTACCAGCCCCGGCATTTT. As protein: CASSQDGYQPRHF.

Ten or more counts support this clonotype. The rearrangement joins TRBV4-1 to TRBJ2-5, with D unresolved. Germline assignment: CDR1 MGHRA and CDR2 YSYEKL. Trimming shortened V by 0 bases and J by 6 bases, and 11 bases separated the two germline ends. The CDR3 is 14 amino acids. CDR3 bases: TGCGCCAGCAGCCAAGATTCCGGCTTGCAGACCCAGTACTTC. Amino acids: CASSQDSGLQTQYF.

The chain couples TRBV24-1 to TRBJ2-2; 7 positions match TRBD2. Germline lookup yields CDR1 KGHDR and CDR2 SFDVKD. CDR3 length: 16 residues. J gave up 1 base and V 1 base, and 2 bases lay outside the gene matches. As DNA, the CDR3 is TGTGCCACCAGTGATTTTCCTAGCGGGAACACCGGGGAGCTGTTTTTT. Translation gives CATSDFPSGNTGELFF.

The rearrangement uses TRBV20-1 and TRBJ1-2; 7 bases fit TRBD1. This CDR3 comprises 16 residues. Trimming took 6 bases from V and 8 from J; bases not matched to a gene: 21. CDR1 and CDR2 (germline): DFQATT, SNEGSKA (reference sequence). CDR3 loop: CSAPTHGQAGMVGYTF. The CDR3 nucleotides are TGCAGTGCGCCGACCCACGGACAGGCGGGTATGGTAGGCTACACCTTC.

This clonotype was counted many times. DNA for the CDR3: TGCAGTGCTGGGGGTTGGGAGGGCCGGAACACTGAAGCTTTCTTT. Its protein is CSAGGWEGRNTEAFF. The V call is TRBV20-1, the J call TRBJ1-1, with D possibly being TRBD1 (5 bases). The germline V and J ends were trimmed by 5 bases and 1 base, with 17 bases remaining between them. From germline, CDR1 is DFQATT and CDR2 SNEGSKA (reference sequence). The CDR3 is made up of 15 amino acids.

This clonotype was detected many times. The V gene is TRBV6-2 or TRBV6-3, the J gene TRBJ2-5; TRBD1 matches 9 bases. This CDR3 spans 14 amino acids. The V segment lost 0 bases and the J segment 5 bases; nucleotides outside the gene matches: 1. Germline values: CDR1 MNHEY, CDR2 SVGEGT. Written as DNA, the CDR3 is TGTGCCAGCAGTTACTCGACAGGGGGGGAGACCCAGTACTTC. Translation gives CASSYSTGGETQYF.

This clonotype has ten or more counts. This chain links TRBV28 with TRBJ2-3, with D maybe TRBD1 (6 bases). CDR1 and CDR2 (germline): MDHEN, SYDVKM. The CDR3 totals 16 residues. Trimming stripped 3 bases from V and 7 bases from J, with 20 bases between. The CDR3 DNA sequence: TGTGCCAGCAGTTTCCCGCCCACAGGGTGGGGGAATACGCAGTATTTT. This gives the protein CASSFPPTGWGNTQYF.

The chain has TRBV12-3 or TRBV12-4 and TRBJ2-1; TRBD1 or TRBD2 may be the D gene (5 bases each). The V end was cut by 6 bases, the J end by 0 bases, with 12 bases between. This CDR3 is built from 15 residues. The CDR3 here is CASSRDRGSYNEQFF. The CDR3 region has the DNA TGTGCCAGCAGCCGGGACCGAGGCTCCTACAATGAGCAGTTCTTC.

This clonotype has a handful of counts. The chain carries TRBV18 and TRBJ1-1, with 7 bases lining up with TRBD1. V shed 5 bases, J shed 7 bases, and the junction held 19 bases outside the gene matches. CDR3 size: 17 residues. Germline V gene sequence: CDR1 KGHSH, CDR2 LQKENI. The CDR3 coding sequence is TGTGCCAGCTCAGACAACCGGCCAGTTCAGGGGGGAGGTGAAGCTTTCTTT. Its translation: CASSDNRPVQGGGEAFF. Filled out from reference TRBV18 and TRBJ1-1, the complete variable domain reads NAGVMQNPRHLVRRRGQEARLRCSPMKGHSHVYWYRQLPEEGLKFMVYLQKENIIDESGMPKERFSAEFPKEGPSILRIQQVVRGDSAAYFCASSDNRPVQGGGEAFFGQGTRLTVV.

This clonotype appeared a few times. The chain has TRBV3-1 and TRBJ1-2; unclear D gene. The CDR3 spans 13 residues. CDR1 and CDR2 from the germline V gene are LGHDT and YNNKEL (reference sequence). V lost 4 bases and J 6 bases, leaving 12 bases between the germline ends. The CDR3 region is CASSRGGYDGYTF. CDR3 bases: TGTGCCAGCAGCCGTGGAGGTTATGATGGCTACACCTTC.

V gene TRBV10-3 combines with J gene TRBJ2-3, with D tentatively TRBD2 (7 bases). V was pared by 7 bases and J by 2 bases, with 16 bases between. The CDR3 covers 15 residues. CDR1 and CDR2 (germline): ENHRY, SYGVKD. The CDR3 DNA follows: TGTGCCATCACCCAGGGGCGGGGGCACACAGATACGCAGTATTTT. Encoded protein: CAITQGRGHTDTQYF.

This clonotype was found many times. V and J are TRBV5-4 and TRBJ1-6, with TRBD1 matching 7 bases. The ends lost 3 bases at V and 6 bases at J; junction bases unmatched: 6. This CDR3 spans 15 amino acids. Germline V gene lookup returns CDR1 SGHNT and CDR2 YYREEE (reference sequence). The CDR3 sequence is CASSWRQGSNSPLHF. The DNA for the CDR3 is TGTGCCAGCAGCTGGAGACAGGGAAGTAATTCACCCCTCCACTTT. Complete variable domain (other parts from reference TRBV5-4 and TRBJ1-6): ETGVTQSPTHLIKTRGQQVTLRCSSQSGHNTVSWYQQALGQGPQFIFQYYREEENGRGNFPPRFSGLQFPNYSSELNVNALELDDSALYLCASSWRQGSNSPLHFGNGTRLTVT.